Following are 30 T cell receptor beta chains from one sample sequenced in a study of blood T cell repertoires in COVID-19 (dated by TCRdb to the early 2020s). The library was generated by the immunoSEQ multiplex PCR assay. TCRdb provides this immuneACCESS table in a form limited to in-frame rearrangements. Some clones are lacking; in checked studies, under half of them reflect an unresolved V gene, and why the rest are absent is not known. The sample table contains around 220,000 clones; only one count was recorded for 82% of them. The leading ten clones occupy more than 4.5% of the sample. Sequenced material: peripheral blood. Source of these receptors: a woman older than 75 with active or convalescent COVID-19.

The chain couples TRBV12-3 or TRBV12-4 to TRBJ2-5; D perhaps matches TRBD2 (6 bases). The length of the CDR3 is 13 residues. V lost 6 bases and J lost 4, with 12 bases in between. The chain's CDR3 is CASRKLATETQYF. The CDR3 nucleotides read TGTGCCAGCAGGAAACTAGCAACAGAGACCCAGTACTTC.

Only a few counts were recorded for this clone. The chain employs TRBV9 and TRBJ1-1, with TRBD1 identical over 7 bases. With V trimmed by 4 bases and J by 3 bases, 9 bases remained unmatched. Per germline, CDR1 SGDLS and CDR2 YYNGEE. CDR3 size: 15 residues. CDR3 nucleotides: TGTGCCAGCAGCTTAAAAGGGGGCGCCGACACTGAAGCTTTCTTT. It yields the protein CASSLKGGADTEAFF.

The chain joins TRBV5-1 to TRBJ2-3; unclear D gene. The ends were cut back, 1 base at V and 2 bases at J, with 8 bases in the middle. The CDR3 extends over 14 amino acids. Germline V CDR1 and CDR2: SGHRS, YFSETQ. CDR3 bases: TGCGCCAGCAGCTTGAACGAGTACACAGATACGCAGTATTTT. It encodes CASSLNEYTDTQYF.

Notes on this clone: Other nucleotide sequences in the sample specify the same CDR3. The chain carries TRBV15 and TRBJ2-1, with 14 positions matching TRBD2. CDR3 size: 18 residues. The V gene end was trimmed by 2 bases and the J gene end by 4 bases; junction bases not matched to a gene: 7. The V gene's germline CDR1 is LNHNV and CDR2 YYDKDF (reference sequence). This CDR3 is CATSRTGTSGSRYNEQFF. CDR3 in DNA: TGTGCCACCAGCAGAACCGGGACTAGCGGGAGTAGGTACAATGAGCAGTTCTTC.

The V gene is TRBV24-1, the J gene TRBJ2-3; 9 bases are shared with TRBD2. The germline V gene encodes CDR1 KGHDR and CDR2 SFDVKD. The V segment lost 3 bases and the J segment 13 bases; nucleotides outside the gene matches: 16. This CDR3 contains 16 residues. CDR3 sequence (DNA): TGTGCCACCAGTGATGCGCGGGGGGGACAGACAAACCCCAAGTATTTT. This gives the protein CATSDARGGQTNPKYF.

The chain combines TRBV19 with TRBJ1-5; D call uncertain. This CDR3 region has 16 residues. Trimming pared 5 bases from V and 0 bases from J, leaving 14 bases between. Germline V CDR1 and CDR2: LNHDA, SQIVND (reference sequence). The CDR3 DNA sequence: TGTGCCAGTAGTCTACTAGGGCTGTCTAGCAATCAGCCCCAGCATTTT. It specifies CASSLLGLSSNQPQHF.

The chain links TRBV13 to TRBJ2-3, with a weak D call TRBD2 (6 bases). The germline V gene has CDR1 PRHDT and CDR2 FYEKMQ (reference sequence). The CDR3 is made up of 16 amino acids. V was trimmed by 2 bases and J by 2 bases, leaving 14 bases between them. The DNA for the CDR3 is TGTGCCAGCAGCTTAATGGGCGGGGATTCCACAGATACGCAGTATTTT. Protein product: CASSLMGGDSTDTQYF.

V and J are TRBV6-5 and TRBJ1-6; TRBD1 aligns across 9 bases. J gave up 7 bases and V 8 bases, and 9 bases lay outside the gene matches. Germline V gene sequence: CDR1 MNHEY, CDR2 SVGAGI. The CDR3 runs 15 residues. The CDR3 DNA follows: TGTGCCAGCGGCTGGTCGGGACAGGGAAATTCACCCCTCCACTTT. This translates into CASGWSGQGNSPLHF.

The chain is built from TRBV6-5 and TRBJ2-7; 9 positions match TRBD2. The trim removed 7 bases at V and 2 bases at J, leaving 9 bases unmatched. The germline gives CDR1 MNHEY, CDR2 SVGAGI. This CDR3 spans 15 amino acids. The CDR3 sequence: CASINLSGGTYEQYF. In DNA, the CDR3 is TGTGCCAGCATCAACCTTAGCGGGGGCACCTACGAGCAGTACTTC.

This chain connects TRBV15 to TRBJ2-2; 10 bases line up with TRBD2. After removal of 3 bases from V and 1 base from J, the junction contained 2 bases not matched to a gene. Germline V lookup: CDR1 LNHNV, CDR2 YYDKDF (reference sequence). CDR3 length equals 16 residues. CDR3 loop: CATSSRLAGNTGELFF. The CDR3 region has the DNA TGTGCCACCAGCAGCCGACTAGCGGGGAACACCGGGGAGCTGTTTTTT.

The genes are TRBV5-5 and TRBJ2-5, with 14 bases matching TRBD2. After removal of 4 bases from V and 2 bases from J, the junction contained 4 bases not matched to a gene. CDR1 and CDR2 from the germline V gene are SGHKS and YYEKEE (reference sequence). This CDR3 contains 16 residues. Written as DNA, the CDR3 is TGTGCCAGCAGCCGGACTAGCGGGGGGCCTCAAGAGACCCAGTACTTC. Translated, it gives CASSRTSGGPQETQYF.

Details on this clone: Other DNA sequences in the same sample also yield this CDR3. The rearrangement uses TRBV6-2 or TRBV6-3 and TRBJ1-1; D remains ambiguous. Trimming took 3 bases from V and 1 from J, leaving 6 bases between them. The CDR3 has 13 residues. CDR1 and CDR2 from the germline V gene are MNHEY and SVGEGT. CDR3 sequence (DNA): TGTGCCAGCAGTTATTCTACGAACACTGAAGCTTTCTTT. The encoded protein is CASSYSTNTEAFF.

The chain has TRBV9 and TRBJ2-7; 13 nucleotides match TRBD2. With V trimmed by 3 bases and J by 4 bases, 7 bases remained unmatched. The CDR3 length is 16 residues. Looked up from germline, CDR1 is SGDLS and CDR2 is YYNGEE. CDR3 sequence (DNA): TGTGCCAGCAGCGAGGGGACTAGCGGGGCACCATACGAGCAGTACTTC. Protein product: CASSEGTSGAPYEQYF.

This clone showed up just a few times. V usage is TRBV19 and J usage is TRBJ1-3, with no clear D. The CDR3 runs to 14 residues. Germline CDR1 LNHDA, CDR2 SQIVND (reference sequence). V was clipped by 3 bases and J by 0 bases, with 6 bases between them. CDR3 sequence (DNA): TGTGCCAGTAGTATCGAGGGCTCTGGAAACACCATATATTTT. Amino acids: CASSIEGSGNTIYF.

The V and J genes are TRBV29-1 and TRBJ2-7; D is ambiguous. The germline V gene has CDR1 SQVTM and CDR2 ANQGSEA. The germline V and J ends were trimmed by 5 bases and 7 bases, with 15 bases remaining between them. This CDR3 is 12 amino acids long. The CDR3 DNA sequence: TGCAGCGTTCGTGACCCAGGTGGGGAGCAGTACTTC. This sequence encodes CSVRDPGGEQYF.

This clone was recorded only once. V gene TRBV2 combines with J gene TRBJ1-5; no reliable D call. V was cut by 6 bases and J by 0 bases, with 12 bases left in between. This CDR3 contains 15 residues. Germline assignment: CDR1 SNHLY and CDR2 FYNNEI. The CDR3 region is CASRTHLNSNQPQHF. As DNA, the CDR3 is TGTGCCAGCAGGACTCACCTAAATAGCAATCAGCCCCAGCATTTT.

The chain links TRBV30 to TRBJ1-3, with 7 nucleotides matching TRBD1. This CDR3 has 12 amino acids. Germline assignment: CDR1 GTSNPN and CDR2 SVGIG (reference sequence). CDR3 residues: CALTGSGNTIYF. CDR3 DNA sequence: TGTGCATTGACAGGGTCTGGAAACACCATATATTTT.

This CDR3 reads CATSDFGGPGNTIYF. In DNA, the CDR3 is TGTGCCACCAGTGATTTTGGAGGGCCTGGAAACACCATATATTTT. V gene TRBV24-1 combines with J gene TRBJ1-3, with D hard to call. The length of the CDR3 is 15 residues. Trimming took 1 base from V and 2 from J, leaving 8 bases between them. CDR1 and CDR2 from the germline V gene are KGHDR and SFDVKD.

The chain recombines TRBV4-1 with TRBJ2-1, with a possible D match to TRBD2 (5 bases). The CDR3 loop spans 14 amino acids. With 0 bases removed from V and 9 bases from J, the gap between germline ends came to 12 bases. The germline V gene has CDR1 MGHRA and CDR2 YSYEKL. CDR3 in DNA: TGCGCCAGCAGCCAAGATTCGGGGATCGGTGAGCAGTTCTTC. It encodes CASSQDSGIGEQFF.

The chain's CDR3 is CASITSGSYEQYF. The CDR3 region has the DNA TGTGCCAGCATCACTAGCGGGAGCTACGAGCAGTACTTC. This chain joins TRBV11-2 and TRBJ2-7; 11 bases map to TRBD2. The CDR3 extends over 13 amino acids. Germline loops: CDR1 SGHAT, CDR2 FQNNGV. The V segment lost 7 bases and the J segment 3 bases; nucleotides outside the gene matches: 2. Drawing the rest from reference TRBV11-2 and TRBJ2-7, the complete variable domain is EAGVAQSPRYKIIEKRQSVAFWCNPISGHATLYWYQQILGQGPKLLIQFQNNGVVDDSQLPKDRFSAERLKGVDSTLKIQPAKLEDSAVYLCASITSGSYEQYFGPGTRLTVT.

This clone has a single count. One end of the junction varies from germline; a read error may be responsible. The chain is built from TRBV5-4 and TRBJ2-3, with a possible D match to TRBD2 (5 bases). Per germline, CDR1 SGHNT and CDR2 YYREEE (reference sequence). The CDR3 runs to 15 residues. CDR3 sequence reads: CANSLEEVRADTQYF. CDR3 DNA sequence: TGTGCCAACAGCTTGGAAGAGGTGAGGGCAGATACGCAGTATTTT.

This chain uses TRBV5-1 with TRBJ2-2, with TRBD1 matching over 7 bases. From germline, CDR1 is SGHRS and CDR2 YFSETQ. The length of the CDR3 is 16 residues. V gave up 5 bases and J gave up 3 bases; unmatched junction bases: 10. This chain's CDR3 is CASSLRRQGDTGELFF. The CDR3 DNA sequence: TGCGCCAGCAGTTTGAGGCGGCAGGGGGACACCGGGGAGCTGTTTTTT.

The rearrangement joins TRBV5-1 to TRBJ2-5, with unresolved D. V was clipped by 0 bases and J by 5 bases, with 8 bases between them. The CDR3 has 13 residues. The V gene's germline CDR1 is SGHRS and CDR2 YFSETQ. CDR3 sequence reads: CASSLAPLETQYF. The DNA for the CDR3 is TGCGCCAGCAGCTTGGCTCCTTTGGAGACCCAGTACTTC.

The J gene is TRBJ2-1, the V gene TRBV5-1; weak D call: TRBD2 (6 bases). CDR3 length: 14 residues. V lost 7 bases to trimming and J lost 0 bases, with 11 bases between them. CDR1 SGHRS and CDR2 YFSETQ come from the germline V gene. CDR3 region: CASHGGSSYNEQFF. In DNA, the CDR3 is TGCGCCAGCCATGGGGGGAGCTCCTACAATGAGCAGTTCTTC.

The rearrangement links TRBV9 to TRBJ2-7; D is possibly TRBD2 (6 bases). Germline CDR1 and CDR2: SGDLS and YYNGEE. The CDR3 loop spans 14 amino acids. The V and J ends lost 4 bases and 3 bases respectively, with 14 bases between them. The CDR3 DNA follows: TGTGCCAGCAGCCCTGGGGGGTTTTACTACGAGCAGTACTTC. Translated, it gives CASSPGGFYYEQYF.

This chain links TRBV5-1 with TRBJ2-5; unclear D gene. V lost 1 base and J 2 bases, leaving 3 bases between the germline ends. The CDR3 loop spans 12 amino acids. Germline V gene lookup returns CDR1 SGHRS and CDR2 YFSETQ. The CDR3 protein is CASSLTQETQYF. CDR3 in DNA: TGCGCCAGCAGCTTGACACAAGAGACCCAGTACTTC.

The chain has TRBV6-2 or TRBV6-3 and TRBJ1-6; 11 bases fit TRBD1. The CDR3 is made up of 18 amino acids. Germline CDR1 MNHEY, CDR2 SVGEGT. Germline trimming cut 5 bases from V and 9 bases from J; bases unmatched to any gene: 15. CDR3 DNA: TGTGCCAGCAGTATACAAAATTCCGGGACAGGGGGTCGTTCACCCCTCCACTTT. Translated, it gives CASSIQNSGTGGRSPLHF.

J is TRBJ1-3 and V is TRBV7-9, with D maybe TRBD1 (5 bases). Germline V gives CDR1 SEHNR, CDR2 FQNEAQ (reference sequence). The CDR3 is 16 amino acids. Trimming took off 0 bases at V and 2 bases at J, with 11 bases between the two ends. In nucleotides, the CDR3 is TGTGCCAGCAGCTTAGCCAGGGTCGAGACTGGAAACACCATATATTTT. Protein: CASSLARVETGNTIYF.

The rearrangement joins TRBV19 to TRBJ1-2, with D tentatively TRBD1 (5 bases). CDR1 is LNHDA and CDR2 is SQIVND in the germline V gene (reference sequence). CDR3 length: 15 amino acids. Trimming pared 1 base from V and 2 bases from J, leaving 11 bases between. The CDR3 sequence is CASSIALRGNYGYTF. The DNA of the CDR3 is TGTGCCAGTAGTATAGCCCTTCGGGGGAACTATGGCTACACCTTC.

V and J are TRBV4-2 and TRBJ2-2; the match to TRBD1 covers 11 bases. The germline CDR1 and CDR2 sequences are LGHNA and YNFKEQ. Trimming cost V 4 bases and J 4 bases; bases outside gene matches: 5. The length of the CDR3 is 16 residues. The CDR3 bases are TGTGCCAGCAGCCTCAGGACAGGGGGCATCACCGGGGAGCTGTTTTTT. Protein sequence: CASSLRTGGITGELFF.